Each of the 9 T cell receptor beta chains below was sequenced from the same sample in a study of cytomegalovirus exposure and HLA in healthy donors. Use of 60 Vbeta and 13 Jbeta primers characterized the PCR. The protocol was immunoSEQ multiplex PCR, while the TCRdb copy is restricted to in-frame clones and leaves out a portion. This sample's table has about 200,000 clones. The sequenced sample consisted of PBMCs. The receptor set was obtained from a young man in good health and CMV-seronegative.

The J gene is TRBJ2-7, the V gene TRBV4-1; 9 bases are a match to TRBD1. V was pared by 1 base and J by 3 bases, with 4 bases of the junction left unmatched. There are 15 residues in the CDR3. The germline gives CDR1 MGHRA, CDR2 YSYEKL. The CDR3 region is CASSQVVTGGYEQYF. The CDR3 nucleotides are TGCGCCAGCAGCCAAGTAGTGACAGGGGGCTACGAGCAGTACTTC.

The V and J genes are TRBV7-2 and TRBJ1-1; possible D gene TRBD1, 5 bases. Trimming removed 1 base from V and 7 bases from J, with 13 bases in between. The CDR3 spans 14 residues. Germline V CDR1 and CDR2: SGHTA, FQGNSA. This CDR3 reads CASSLVGGAREAFF. CDR3 bases: TGTGCCAGCAGCTTAGTGGGAGGGGCCCGTGAAGCTTTCTTT.

This chain connects TRBV7-9 to TRBJ2-1; D gene ambiguous. The CDR3 length is 13 residues. CDR1 is SEHNR, CDR2 FQNEAQ, per germline (reference sequence). V lost 1 base and J lost 6, with 7 bases in between. The CDR3 here is CASSLDPLNEQFF. The CDR3 DNA reads TGTGCCAGCAGCTTAGATCCTCTCAATGAGCAGTTCTTC.

The chain recombines TRBV18 with TRBJ1-1; weak D call: TRBD1 (5 bases). The CDR3 covers 16 residues. V lost 2 bases, J lost 7 bases, and 20 bases lay in between. CDR1 is KGHSH and CDR2 is LQKENI in the germline V gene. The CDR3 loop reads CASSPRLERQRLEAFF. The CDR3 nucleotides are TGTGCCAGCTCACCAAGATTGGAACGACAGAGACTTGAAGCTTTCTTT.

J is TRBJ2-2 and V is TRBV9; D is possibly TRBD2 (6 bases). V gave up 4 bases and J gave up 5 bases, with 12 bases separating them. From germline, CDR1 is SGDLS and CDR2 YYNGEE. The CDR3 runs to 14 residues. The CDR3 loop is CASSPAAGTGELFF. CDR3 in DNA: TGTGCCAGCAGCCCAGCCGCGGGGACCGGGGAGCTGTTTTTT.

This sequence joins TRBV18 and TRBJ2-7; no definite D call. Germline lookup yields CDR1 KGHSH and CDR2 LQKENI. Trimming took 3 bases from V and 5 from J, leaving 8 bases between them. The CDR3 has 12 residues. CDR3 loop: CASSPQSHEQYF. The CDR3 region has the DNA TGTGCCAGCTCACCCCAGTCACACGAGCAGTACTTC.

V is TRBV7-9 and J is TRBJ1-2; 9 bases fit TRBD1. The CDR3 contains 15 residues. V lost 2 bases, J lost 6 bases, and 7 bases stayed unmatched. Germline lookup yields CDR1 SEHNR and CDR2 FQNEAQ (reference sequence). The DNA of the CDR3 is TGTGCCAGCAGCTTACCGGGACAGGGAATCCATGGCTACACCTTC. Protein product: CASSLPGQGIHGYTF.

The chain employs TRBV27 and TRBJ1-4; D might be TRBD1 (5 bases). In germline, CDR1 is MNHEY, CDR2 SMNVEV (reference sequence). The CDR3 runs to 15 residues. The germline V and J ends were trimmed by 3 bases and 8 bases, with 16 bases remaining between them. CDR3 protein: CASSFWGREDEKLFF. DNA for the CDR3: TGTGCCAGCAGTTTTTGGGGCAGGGAGGACGAAAAACTGTTTTTT.

This sequence joins TRBV5-1 and TRBJ2-1, with TRBD2 matching over 11 bases. V gave up 0 bases and J gave up 8 bases; unmatched junction bases: 7. The CDR3 extends over 16 amino acids. CDR1 is SGHRS and CDR2 is YFSETQ in the germline V gene. The CDR3 spells CASSLGFLAGGDEQFF. The CDR3 DNA sequence: TGCGCCAGCAGCTTGGGGTTTCTAGCGGGGGGAGATGAGCAGTTCTTC.